This T cell receptor (beta chain) came from a study of T cells after yellow fever vaccination. Looking at the study overall: Some fractions had low cell numbers, and these were prepared with SMART-Seq v4 Ultra Low Input. Study findings and constraints: Within FACS-sorted repertoires, abundant clonotypes contaminating from the bulk population could be present.

In regard to this clonotype: Its antigen is not identified.

Researchers made TCR cDNA using 5'RACE template switching, and this step added a universal primer site and UMIs. Each CDR3 protein is one row after TCRdb ran MiXCR on the 5' RACE reads. The repertoire holds approximately 300,000 distinct CDR3 sequences, with about 10% as singletons. Germline V gene sequence: CDR1 SGHTA, CDR2 FQGNSA. The trim removed 8 bases at V and 8 bases at J, leaving 5 bases unmatched. The CDR3 extends over 13 amino acids. Sequencing used CD4+ T cells sorted from PBMCs, obtained 45 days after the yellow fever booster vaccination. This chain connects TRBV7-2 to TRBJ1-6; 8 bases match TRBD1. This sequence originates from a man aged 18 to 35 who received the YFV17D yellow fever vaccine. CDR3 region: CASQAGGDSPLHF. In nucleotides, the CDR3 is TGTGCCAGCCAGGCAGGGGGCGATTCACCCCTCCACTTT.